The subject of this entry is one T cell receptor beta chain. The antigen remains unidentified. The data were obtained in a study of cytomegalovirus exposure and HLA in healthy donors. Primers: 60 Vbeta forward and 13 Jbeta reverse. Sequencing was performed with immunoSEQ multiplex PCR; in TCRdb, only in-frame clones are kept and a portion is missing. The data hold 100,000 to 120,000 clones, with approximately 80% observed a single time. The study, taken as a whole, reports: Later, an analysis showed that TCR beta chains associated with HLA were more clonally expanded than others that were equally common. A missense DCLRE1C variant was associated with V- and J-gene trimming of TCR beta chains in a later analysis, and an independent cohort replicated the association.

The germline gives CDR1 SGHDT, CDR2 YYEEEE. The CDR3 loop spans 13 amino acids. The V end was cut by 3 bases, the J end by 3 bases, with 10 bases between. The sample comprised PBMCs. The rearrangement joins TRBV5-6 to TRBJ2-7; tentative D call: TRBD1 (6 bases). This receptor was obtained from a man aged 25-45 years in good health and CMV-seropositive. The CDR3 DNA is TGTGCCAGCAGCTCGGGACATTACTACGAGCAGTACTTC. Translation: CASSSGHYYEQYF.